The present T cell receptor beta chain was sequenced within a study of blood T cell repertoires in COVID-19. Turning to the study itself: Sites in the United States, Italy and Spain provided acute and convalescent COVID-19 samples.

This study enrolled people aged about 18 to 90 from approximately 25 US geographic areas. Assignment of participants to cohorts was predicated upon participant-reported clinical history. In the study's own analysis: Amplification of reference gene primers was used by the study to estimate nucleated cell counts. Method: immunoSEQ multiplex PCR; TCRdb's copy keeps in-frame clones and lacks some. V and J calls and clone size come straight from that table; D and trimming were deduced from the DNA. Among over 200,000 clones listed, about 90% were seen once. The CDR3 covers 16 residues. Trimming left V 4 bases short and J 5 bases short, with 16 bases between. The V gene's germline CDR1 is SGHNT and CDR2 YYREEE (reference sequence).

This TCR derives from a man in his thirties or forties who had recovered from COVID-19. The chain is built from TRBV5-4 and TRBJ1-6, with D uncertain. Sequencing was carried out using PBMCs or T cells enriched from blood (not recorded which). CDR3 nucleotide sequence: TGTGCCAGCAGCGCGGTCCCCGGGAGCCATAATTCACCCCTCCACTTT. Its translation: CASSAVPGSHNSPLHF. The full variable domain, its missing parts supplied by reference TRBV5-4 and TRBJ1-6, is ETGVTQSPTHLIKTRGQQVTLRCSSQSGHNTVSWYQQALGQGPQFIFQYYREEENGRGNFPPRFSGLQFPNYSSELNVNALELDDSALYLCASSAVPGSHNSPLHFGNGTRLTVT.